The 26 T cell receptor beta chains in this list originate from one sample, sequenced in a study of T cells after yellow fever vaccination. Each CDR3 protein is one row after TCRdb ran MiXCR on the 5' RACE reads. The sample has 250,000 or so distinct CDR3 sequences, more than 6.5% seen once. This material consisted of CD4+ T cells sorted from PBMCs, taken on the day of the yellow fever booster vaccination. All receptors derive from a man aged 25-40 years who received the YFV17D yellow fever vaccine.

This clonotype was observed at least ten times. The chain uses TRBV20-1 and TRBJ2-7; 7 bases line up with TRBD1. Trimming at V came to 8 bases and at J to 4 bases, leaving 11 bases not matched to a gene. This CDR3 is 13 amino acids long. Per germline, CDR1 DFQATT and CDR2 SNEGSKA (reference sequence). The CDR3 nucleotides read TGCAGTTCCGTGGGACAGAACTTTTACGAGCAGTACTTC. Translating it yields CSSVGQNFYEQYF.

This clonotype was seen only a few times. This chain uses TRBV6-5 with TRBJ2-6; D gene uncertain. The ends were cut back, 0 bases at V and 3 bases at J, with 9 bases in the middle. There are 16 residues in the CDR3. CDR1 is MNHEY and CDR2 is SVGAGI in the germline V gene. CDR3 amino acids: CASSYSGGGGANVLTF. The CDR3 DNA sequence: TGTGCCAGCAGTTACTCCGGTGGCGGTGGGGCCAACGTCCTGACTTTC.

This clonotype was counted ten times or more. V and J are TRBV5-4 and TRBJ2-3; D is uncertain. Per the germline V gene, CDR1 is SGHNT and CDR2 is YYREEE (reference sequence). V was trimmed by 0 bases and J by 3 bases, leaving 8 bases between them. The CDR3 is made up of 14 amino acids. CDR3 sequence (DNA): TGTGCCAGCAGCTTGGGGGGATTAACAGATACGCAGTATTTT. Amino acid sequence: CASSLGGLTDTQYF. Full variable domain (remainder filled in from reference TRBV5-4 and TRBJ2-3): ETGVTQSPTHLIKTRGQQVTLRCSSQSGHNTVSWYQQALGQGPQFIFQYYREEENGRGNFPPRFSGLQFPNYSSELNVNALELDDSALYLCASSLGGLTDTQYFGPGTRLTVL.

This clonotype was detected ten times or more. The gene calls are TRBV7-8 and TRBJ2-1, with unresolved D. There are 15 residues in the CDR3. The V end was cut by 1 base, the J end by 2 bases, with 9 bases between. The germline V gene has CDR1 SGHVS and CDR2 FQNEAQ. CDR3 nucleotide sequence: TGTGCCAGCAGCTTAGTTCCGGAGCCCTACAATGAGCAGTTCTTC. It translates to CASSLVPEPYNEQFF.

In its sample, this clonotype was seen many times. CDR3 in amino acids: CASSSTTYEQYF. CDR3 nucleotide sequence: TGTGCCAGCAGCAGTACAACCTACGAGCAGTACTTC. This chain joins TRBV19 and TRBJ2-7; D is unresolved. CDR3 length: 12 residues. The V gene lost 9 bases and the J gene lost 2 bases, with 11 bases spanning the gap. The germline V gene has CDR1 LNHDA and CDR2 SQIVND (reference sequence).

This clonotype has ten or more counts. The CDR3 loop is CASSPRRNQPQHF. For the CDR3, the DNA is TGTGCCAGCAGCCCTCGGAGGAATCAGCCCCAGCATTTT. This chain links TRBV6-1 with TRBJ1-5; D uncertain. V lost 6 bases to trimming and J lost 4 bases, with 10 bases between them. Germline CDR1 MNHNS, CDR2 SASEGT. This CDR3 contains 13 residues.

This clonotype was recorded a few times. The rearrangement uses TRBV11-3 and TRBJ2-7; D may be TRBD2 (6 bases). Deletions cut 0 bases from V and 7 bases from J, with 16 bases between. Germline loops: CDR1 SGHNT, CDR2 YENEEA. The CDR3 is 15 residues long. The CDR3, as DNA: TGTGCCAGCAGCTTAGATGGGACTGGCTTGCGTGAGCAGTACTTC. This encodes CASSLDGTGLREQYF.

There are many counts of this clonotype. The chain carries TRBV7-2 and TRBJ2-1; the D is unclear. The V end lost 1 base, the J end lost 9 bases, and 13 bases lay between the germline ends. The CDR3 is made up of 14 amino acids. Germline CDR1 is SGHTA and CDR2 is FQGNSA. The CDR3 DNA is TGTGCCAGCAGCTTAGTGGTGGGATCAGGTGAGCAGTTCTTC. It is translated as CASSLVVGSGEQFF.

This clonotype was picked up a small number of times. This chain links TRBV25-1 with TRBJ2-7; D gene ambiguous. CDR3 size: 11 residues. Germline V gene data show CDR1 as MGHDK and CDR2 as SYGVNS. With 6 bases removed from V and 3 bases from J, the gap between germline ends came to 6 bases. Here the CDR3 DNA reads TGTGCCAGCAGAAACTACTACGAGCAGTACTTC. Translated, it gives CASRNYYEQYF.

This chain uses TRBV20-1 with TRBJ2-7, with D uncertain. This CDR3 has 14 amino acids. Germline values: CDR1 DFQATT, CDR2 SNEGSKA (reference sequence). V lost 5 bases, J lost 0 bases, and 14 bases lay in between. The CDR3 region has the DNA TGCAGTGCTTTACGCGACACCACCTCCTACGAGCAGTACTTC. This translates into CSALRDTTSYEQYF.

The chain recombines TRBV21-1 with TRBJ2-1; the table's D gene call, TRBD1, was not cross checked with the DNA. TRBV21-1 is assigned pseudogene status. The CDR3 covers 16 residues. The DNA of the CDR3 is TGTGCCAGCAGTCAGACAAGGGGAAAGGGTCTATTTGATCAGTTCTTC. The encoded protein is CASSQTRGKGLFDQFF.

Points on this clonotype: This may stem from a read error, because a much larger clone lies one nucleotide away. This chain links TRBV24-1 with TRBJ1-1; D unresolved. CDR1 is KGHDR, CDR2 SFDVKD, per germline. The CDR3 runs 13 residues. DNA of the CDR3: TGTGCCACCCACGCGATCCAGAACACTGAAGCTTCCTTT. Translating it yields CATHAIQNTEASF.

This clonotype came up a few times. The CDR3 DNA sequence: TGTGCCACGACACACAACAGGGGGCTGGAGACCCAGTACTTC. It translates to CATTHNRGLETQYF. The chain recombines TRBV6-1 with TRBJ2-5; 9 bases fit TRBD1. Germline assignment: CDR1 MNHNS and CDR2 SASEGT. The CDR3 extends over 14 amino acids. After removal of 10 bases from V and 5 bases from J, the junction contained 11 bases not matched to a gene.

The chain recombines TRBV7-2 with TRBJ2-3; the D gene is possibly TRBD2 (6 bases). CDR1 and CDR2 from the germline V gene are SGHTA and FQGNSA. CDR3 length: 15 amino acids. Deletions cut 8 bases from V and 6 bases from J, with 21 bases between. CDR3 residues: CASGRRAPLPDTQYF. CDR3 coding DNA: TGTGCCAGCGGCAGGAGGGCCCCCCTGCCGGATACGCAGTATTTT. Full variable domain (outside the CDR3, taken from reference TRBV7-2 and TRBJ2-3): GAGVSQSPSNKVTEKGKDVELRCDPISGHTALYWYRQSLGQGLEFLIYFQGNSAPDKSGLPSDRFSAERTGGSVSTLTIQRTQQEDSAVYLCASGRRAPLPDTQYFGPGTRLTVL.

The table lists this clonotype with many counts. This chain joins TRBV7-3 and TRBJ2-6; D is ambiguous. The CDR3 sequence is 17 residues long. Germline CDR1 is SGHTA and CDR2 is FQGTGA. V shed 2 bases and J shed 0 bases, with 11 bases lying between them. CDR3 residues: CASSLGGRRSGANVLTF. The DNA of the CDR3 is TGTGCCAGCAGCTTAGGTGGACGTCGCTCTGGGGCCAACGTCCTGACTTTC.

This clonotype was counted at least ten times. The chain is built from TRBV10-3 and TRBJ2-1; 7 bases agree with TRBD2. The J segment lost 8 bases and the V segment lost 6 bases, leaving 10 bases of the junction unmatched. Germline lookup yields CDR1 ENHRY and CDR2 SYGVKD. The CDR3 has 14 amino acids. The CDR3 here is CAIRSGTTGDEQFF. DNA for the CDR3: TGTGCCATCAGATCAGGGACTACTGGCGATGAGCAGTTCTTC.

The chain joins TRBV5-4 to TRBJ2-2; D is unresolved. Germline V lookup: CDR1 SGHNT, CDR2 YYREEE (reference sequence). Trimming took off 0 bases at V and 4 bases at J, with 7 bases between the two ends. This CDR3 is 14 amino acids long. CDR3: CASSLELSTGELFF. The CDR3 DNA follows: TGTGCCAGCAGCTTGGAACTATCCACCGGGGAGCTGTTTTTT. Full variable domain (outside the CDR3, taken from reference TRBV5-4 and TRBJ2-2): ETGVTQSPTHLIKTRGQQVTLRCSSQSGHNTVSWYQQALGQGPQFIFQYYREEENGRGNFPPRFSGLQFPNYSSELNVNALELDDSALYLCASSLELSTGELFFGEGSRLTVL.

This clonotype was seen ten or more times. The V and J genes are TRBV12-3 or TRBV12-4 and TRBJ2-2; D is ambiguous. The CDR3 has 14 residues. The V gene lost 2 bases and the J gene lost 1 base, with 5 bases spanning the gap. CDR3: CASSLLGNTGELFF. The CDR3 nucleotides are TGTGCCAGCAGTTTATTAGGGAACACCGGGGAGCTGTTTTTT.

This clonotype was observed at least ten times. This rearrangement joins TRBV24-1 to TRBJ2-7; D unclear. The V and J ends lost 1 base and 3 bases respectively, with 12 bases between them. Germline-derived CDR1 and CDR2 are KGHDR and SFDVKD. The CDR3 spans 15 residues. This chain's CDR3 is CATSDFFAVYYEQYF. The CDR3 DNA reads TGTGCCACCAGTGATTTCTTTGCGGTGTACTACGAGCAGTACTTC.

Ten or more counts support this clonotype. The V gene is TRBV12-3 or TRBV12-4, the J gene TRBJ1-5, with a tentative D call TRBD1 (6 bases). This CDR3 contains 13 residues. Trimming pared 6 bases from V and 4 bases from J, leaving 10 bases between. The CDR3 loop is CASSPQGNQPQHF. DNA for the CDR3: TGTGCCAGCAGCCCACAGGGTAATCAGCCCCAGCATTTT.

The rearrangement uses TRBV15 and TRBJ2-3; D unclear. The V gene lost 5 bases and the J gene lost 6 bases, with 15 bases spanning the gap. The CDR3 has 14 residues. Germline CDR1 reads LNHNV; CDR2 reads YYDKDF (reference sequence). Here the CDR3 reads CATSPPAGGDTQYF. The CDR3 DNA reads TGTGCCACCAGCCCCCCGGCTGGTGGGGATACGCAGTATTTT.

This clonotype turned up a few times. This rearrangement joins TRBV29-1 to TRBJ2-1, with 12 bases that match TRBD2. V trimming: 0 bases; J trimming: 6 bases; junction bases outside the gene matches: 15. This CDR3 comprises 19 residues. Germline V gene data show CDR1 as SQVTM and CDR2 as ANQGSEA. The CDR3 DNA reads as TGCAGCGTTGAAGATCTGTCGGTCGGGCTAGCGGGAGGGCCCAATGAGCAGTTCTTC. Translated: CSVEDLSVGLAGGPNEQFF.

This clonotype was seen at least ten times. This chain connects TRBV20-1 to TRBJ2-7; 13 nucleotides align to TRBD2. Germline V gives CDR1 DFQATT, CDR2 SNEGSKA (reference sequence). This CDR3 contains 14 residues. After removal of 4 bases from V and 2 bases from J, the junction contained 2 bases not matched to a gene. The CDR3 DNA reads as TGCAGTGCTACGGGACTAGCGGGACCCTACGAGCAGTACTTC. This sequence encodes CSATGLAGPYEQYF.

This clonotype has ten or more counts. The chain joins TRBV7-8 to TRBJ2-7, with D maybe TRBD1 (6 bases). The CDR3 loop spans 15 amino acids. V lost 5 bases and J lost 3, with 17 bases in between. The germline V gene has CDR1 SGHVS and CDR2 FQNEAQ. The CDR3 DNA follows: TGTGCCAGCAGCGTAACGGGACATGAGGACTACGAGCAGTACTTC. Amino acids: CASSVTGHEDYEQYF.

This clonotype was counted a few times. The V and J genes are TRBV24-1 and TRBJ2-3; no clear D gene. Germline CDR1 is KGHDR and CDR2 is SFDVKD. Trimming took 4 bases from V and 0 from J, leaving 10 bases between them. The CDR3 is 15 amino acids. Written as DNA, the CDR3 is TGTGCCACCAGTGACGCCGTGGGGAGCACAGATACGCAGTATTTT. Translated: CATSDAVGSTDTQYF.

The V and J genes are TRBV11-2 and TRBJ1-3, with 10 bases aligning to TRBD1. The V gene's germline CDR1 is SGHAT and CDR2 FQNNGV. The CDR3 loop spans 16 amino acids. J gave up 1 base and V 3 bases, and 3 bases lay outside the gene matches. In DNA form, the CDR3 reads TGTGCCAGCAGCTTCGACAGGGGGCTTTCTGGAAACACCATATATTTT. Translation gives CASSFDRGLSGNTIYF.